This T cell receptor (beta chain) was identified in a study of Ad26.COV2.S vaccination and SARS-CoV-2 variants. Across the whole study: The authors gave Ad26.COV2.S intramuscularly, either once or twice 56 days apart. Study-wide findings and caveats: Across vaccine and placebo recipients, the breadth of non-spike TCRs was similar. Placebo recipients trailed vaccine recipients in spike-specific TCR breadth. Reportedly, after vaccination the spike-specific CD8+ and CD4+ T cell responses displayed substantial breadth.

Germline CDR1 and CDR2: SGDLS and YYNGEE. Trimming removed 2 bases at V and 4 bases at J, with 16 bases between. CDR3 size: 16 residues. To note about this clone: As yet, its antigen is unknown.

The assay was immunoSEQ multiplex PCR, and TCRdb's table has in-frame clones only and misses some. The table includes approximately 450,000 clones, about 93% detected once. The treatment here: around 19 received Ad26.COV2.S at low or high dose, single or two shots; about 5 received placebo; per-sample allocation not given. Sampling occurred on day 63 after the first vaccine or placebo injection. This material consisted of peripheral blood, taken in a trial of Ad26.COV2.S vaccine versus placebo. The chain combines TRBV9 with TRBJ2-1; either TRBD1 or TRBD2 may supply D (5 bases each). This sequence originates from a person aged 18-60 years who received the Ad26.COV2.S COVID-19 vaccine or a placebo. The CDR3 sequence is CASSVAKGWGYNEQFF. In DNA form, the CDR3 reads TGTGCCAGCAGCGTGGCAAAGGGTTGGGGGTACAATGAGCAGTTCTTC.